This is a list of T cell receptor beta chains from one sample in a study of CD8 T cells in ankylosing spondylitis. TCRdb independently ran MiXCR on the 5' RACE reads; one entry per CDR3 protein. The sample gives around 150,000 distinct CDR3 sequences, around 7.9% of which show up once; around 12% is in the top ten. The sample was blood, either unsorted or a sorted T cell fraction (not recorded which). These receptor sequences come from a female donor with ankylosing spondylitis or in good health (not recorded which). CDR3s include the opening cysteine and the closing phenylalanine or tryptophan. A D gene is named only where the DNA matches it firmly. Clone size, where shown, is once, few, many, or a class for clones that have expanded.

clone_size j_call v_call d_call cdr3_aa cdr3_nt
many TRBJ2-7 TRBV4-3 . CASSQGKGFLGEQYF TGCGCCAGCAGCCAGGGGAAGGGATTCTTAGGGGAGCAGTACTTC
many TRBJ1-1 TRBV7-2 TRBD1 CASRDRVKTEAFF TGTGCCAGCAGAGACAGGGTTAAGACTGAAGCTTTCTTT
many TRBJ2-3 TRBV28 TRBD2 CASRSDRGGRTDTQYF TGTGCCAGCAGATCAGACCGGGGGGGCCGGACAGATACGCAGTATTTT
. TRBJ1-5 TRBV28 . CASSLLLGRGQPQHF TGTGCCAGCAGTTTACTGTTGGGGAGAGGTCAGCCCCAGCATTTT
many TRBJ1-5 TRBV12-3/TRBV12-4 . CASALYSNQPQHF TGTGCCAGCGCGCTTTATAGCAATCAGCCCCAGCATTTT
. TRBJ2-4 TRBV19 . CATRKGENIQYF TGTGCCACCCGGAAGGGGGAAAACATTCAGTACTTC
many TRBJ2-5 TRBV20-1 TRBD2 CSARGGETQYF TGCAGTGCTAGGGGGGGGGAGACCCAGTACTTC
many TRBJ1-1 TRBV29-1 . CSVGSEAFF TGCAGCGTTGGCAGTGAAGCTTTCTTT
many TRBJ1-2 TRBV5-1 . CASSSAGLNNYGYTF TGCGCCAGCAGCTCAGCGGGACTGAATAACTATGGCTACACCTTC
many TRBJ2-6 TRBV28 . CASSSEQDFSGANVLTF TGTGCCAGCAGTTCAGAACAGGATTTCTCTGGGGCCAACGTCCTGACTTTC
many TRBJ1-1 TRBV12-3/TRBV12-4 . CASSTFTEAFF TGTGCCAGCAGCACGTTTACTGAAGCTTTCTTT
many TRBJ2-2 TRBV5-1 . CASSQAGNTGELFF TGCGCCAGCAGCCAGGCCGGTAACACCGGGGAGCTGTTTTTT